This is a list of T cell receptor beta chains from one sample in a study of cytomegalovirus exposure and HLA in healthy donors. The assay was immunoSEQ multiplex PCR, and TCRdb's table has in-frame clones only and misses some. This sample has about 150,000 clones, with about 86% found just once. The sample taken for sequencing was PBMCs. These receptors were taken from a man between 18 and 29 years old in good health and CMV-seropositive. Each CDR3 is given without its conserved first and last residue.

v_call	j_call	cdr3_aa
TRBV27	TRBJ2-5	ASSSAGTGGTETQY
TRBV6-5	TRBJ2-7	ASSYAERGGLYEQY
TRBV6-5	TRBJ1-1	ASSTGTEETAF
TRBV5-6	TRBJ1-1	ASSFRDRNTEAF
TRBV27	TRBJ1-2	ASSLSHRDVYGYT
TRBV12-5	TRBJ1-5	ASGFTGDQPQH
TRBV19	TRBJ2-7	ASSIRQGASEQY
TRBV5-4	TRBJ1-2	ASSFPGQGARGYT
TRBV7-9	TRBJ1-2	ASSPGTGAYGYT
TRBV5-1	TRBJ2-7	ASSPGTNPYEQY
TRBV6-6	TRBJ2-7	ASSSGISSYEQY
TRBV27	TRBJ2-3	ASSSGTSGGNTQY
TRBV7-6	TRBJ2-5	ASSLGPEYVATQY
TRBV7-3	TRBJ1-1	ASSAAGALTEAF
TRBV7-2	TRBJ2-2	ASSLGRTSANTGELF
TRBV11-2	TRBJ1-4	ASSLVRWNEKLF
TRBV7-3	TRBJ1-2	ASSRGQGNQGYT
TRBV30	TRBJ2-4	AWSVMGGGKNIQY
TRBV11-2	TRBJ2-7	ASSLGDTLYEQY
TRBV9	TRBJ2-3	ASSEERGTDTQY
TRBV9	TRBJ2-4	ASSVKGLAGGIQY
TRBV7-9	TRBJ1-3	ASRLQGANGNTIY
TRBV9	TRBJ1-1	ASSVEVALNTEAF
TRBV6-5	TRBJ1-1	ASSGGRANTEAF
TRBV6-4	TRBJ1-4	ARGHGGEKLF
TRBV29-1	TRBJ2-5	SVDKEGPQETQY
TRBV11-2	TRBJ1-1	ASSSPLRGTNTEAF
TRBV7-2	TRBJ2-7	ASSLLTGTLDEQY
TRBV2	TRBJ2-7	ASSDVASYEQY
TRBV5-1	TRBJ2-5	ASSTQVETQY
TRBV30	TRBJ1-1	AWNAGVLMNTEAF
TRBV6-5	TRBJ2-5	ASSYQAGARETQY
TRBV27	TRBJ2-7	ASSLSMAGAQGEQY
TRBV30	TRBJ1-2	AWRPGRGLLPNYGYT
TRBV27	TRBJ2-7	ASTPRDGSYEQY
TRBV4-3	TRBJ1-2	ASSQGPSNYGYT
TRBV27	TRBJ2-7	ASSPGGQLYEQY
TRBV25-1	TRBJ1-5	ASSRGVGQPQH
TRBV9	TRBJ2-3	ASSEGLAGSTDTQY
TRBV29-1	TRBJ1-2	SDRTNYGYT
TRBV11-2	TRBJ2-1	ASSLGLAAPRNEQF
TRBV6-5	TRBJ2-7	ATRPAGGSYEQY
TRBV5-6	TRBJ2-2	ASSPPLFDRNTGELF
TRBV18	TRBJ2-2	ASSITGLIGTGELF
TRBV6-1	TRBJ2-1	ASSLLAGGVNEQF
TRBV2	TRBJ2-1	ASSALQEYNEQF
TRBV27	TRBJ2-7	ASAAGDSYEQY
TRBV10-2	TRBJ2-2	ASRASGVAVGGELF
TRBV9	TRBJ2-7	ASSVGDRGLYEQY
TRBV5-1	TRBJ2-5	ASSEASGTSGSLWETQY
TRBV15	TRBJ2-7	ATSSTRGRQY
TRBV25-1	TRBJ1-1	ASTLGGSEAF
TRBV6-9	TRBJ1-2	ASRQGYGYT
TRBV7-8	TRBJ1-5	ASSLGGGSRPQH
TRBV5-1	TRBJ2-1	ASKSGGTYNEQF
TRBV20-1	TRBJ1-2	SAPRREGYT
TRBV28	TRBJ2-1	ASREGGAYNEQF